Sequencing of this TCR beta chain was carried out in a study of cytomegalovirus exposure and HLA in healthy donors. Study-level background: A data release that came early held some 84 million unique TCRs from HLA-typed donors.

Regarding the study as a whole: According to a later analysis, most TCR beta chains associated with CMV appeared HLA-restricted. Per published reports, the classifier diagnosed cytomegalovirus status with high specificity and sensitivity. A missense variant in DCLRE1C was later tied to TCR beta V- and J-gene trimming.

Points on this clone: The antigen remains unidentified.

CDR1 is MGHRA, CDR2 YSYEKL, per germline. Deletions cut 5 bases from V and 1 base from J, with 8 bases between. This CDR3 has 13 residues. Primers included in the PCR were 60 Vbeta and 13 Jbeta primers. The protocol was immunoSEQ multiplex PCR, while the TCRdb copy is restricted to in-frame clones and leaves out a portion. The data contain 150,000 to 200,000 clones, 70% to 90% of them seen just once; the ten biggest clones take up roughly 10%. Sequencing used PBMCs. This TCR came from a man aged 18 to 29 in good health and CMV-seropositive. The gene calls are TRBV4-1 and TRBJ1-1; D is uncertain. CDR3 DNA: TGCGCCAGCAGCGAAACAGCGAACACTGAAGCTTTCTTT. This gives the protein CASSETANTEAFF.